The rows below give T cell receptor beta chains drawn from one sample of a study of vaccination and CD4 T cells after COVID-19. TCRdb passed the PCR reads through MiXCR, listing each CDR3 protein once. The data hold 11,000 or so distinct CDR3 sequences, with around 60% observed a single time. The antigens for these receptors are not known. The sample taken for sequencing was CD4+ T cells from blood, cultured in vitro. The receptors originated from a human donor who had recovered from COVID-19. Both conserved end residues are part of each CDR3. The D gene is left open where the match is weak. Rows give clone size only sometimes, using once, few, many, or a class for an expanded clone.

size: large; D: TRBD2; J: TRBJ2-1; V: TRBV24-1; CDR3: CATVTSGGASSYNEQFF; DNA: TGTGCCACCGTTACAAGCGGGGGGGCTAGCTCCTACAATGAGCAGTTCTTC
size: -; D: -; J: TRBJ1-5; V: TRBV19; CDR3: CASRRLLGNQPQHF; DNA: TGTGCCAGTAGGAGGCTTCTGGGCAATCAGCCCCAGCATTTT
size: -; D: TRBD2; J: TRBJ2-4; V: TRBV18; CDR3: CASSPLLAENIQYF; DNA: TGTGCCAGCTCACCGCTACTAGCGGAAAACATTCAGTACTTC
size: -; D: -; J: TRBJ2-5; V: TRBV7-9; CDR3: CASSLWGGETQYF; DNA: TGTGCCAGCAGCTTATGGGGCGGAGAGACCCAGTACTTC
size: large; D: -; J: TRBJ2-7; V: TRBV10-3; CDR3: CAIRWGREDEQYF; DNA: TGTGCCATCAGGTGGGGAAGGGAGGACGAGCAGTACTTC
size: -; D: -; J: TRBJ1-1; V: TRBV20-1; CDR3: CSVEVGNTEAFF; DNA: TGCAGTGTCGAGGTAGGAAACACTGAAGCTTTCTTT
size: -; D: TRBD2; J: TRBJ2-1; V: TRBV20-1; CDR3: CSAVSGGLSYNEQFF; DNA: TGCAGTGCTGTTAGCGGGGGTCTCTCCTACAATGAGCAGTTCTTC
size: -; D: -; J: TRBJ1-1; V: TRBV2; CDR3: CASSGAGNTEAFF; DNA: TGTGCCAGCAGTGGGGCCGGGAACACTGAAGCTTTCTTT
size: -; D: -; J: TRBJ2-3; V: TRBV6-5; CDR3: CASSSLPLTDTQYF; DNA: TGTGCCAGCAGTTCGCTCCCGTTGACAGATACGCAGTATTTT
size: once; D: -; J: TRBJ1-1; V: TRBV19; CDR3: CASSQGRGNLITEAFF; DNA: TGTGCCAGTAGCCAGGGACGCGGAAATTTAATCACTGAAGCTTTCTTT
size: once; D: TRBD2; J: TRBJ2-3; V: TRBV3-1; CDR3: CASSRKTSGGAPDTQYF; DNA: TGTGCCAGCAGCCGTAAGACTAGCGGGGGGGCTCCAGATACGCAGTATTTT
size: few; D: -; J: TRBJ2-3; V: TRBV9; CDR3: CASSVGTNLDTQYF; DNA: TGTGCCAGCAGCGTCGGGACCAACCTAGATACGCAGTATTTT
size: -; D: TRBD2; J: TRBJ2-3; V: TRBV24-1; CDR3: CATSDLTSGGGDTQYF; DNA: TGTGCCACCAGTGATTTGACTAGCGGGGGGGGAGATACGCAGTATTTT
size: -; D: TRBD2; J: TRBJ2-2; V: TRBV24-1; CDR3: CATSDPSGTSGGINTGELFF; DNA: TGTGCCACCAGTGATCCTTCTGGGACTAGCGGGGGCATAAACACCGGGGAGCTGTTTTTT
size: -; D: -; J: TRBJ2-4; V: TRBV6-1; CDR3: CASSVGDTKNIQYF; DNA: TGTGCCAGCAGTGTTGGGGACACCAAAAACATTCAGTACTTC
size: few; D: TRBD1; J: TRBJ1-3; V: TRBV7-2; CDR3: CASSSRTGMLNTIYF; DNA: TGTGCCAGCAGCTCCCGGACAGGAATGCTAAACACCATATATTTT
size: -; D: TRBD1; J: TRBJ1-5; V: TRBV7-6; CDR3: CASSLNKQGTPQHF; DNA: TGTGCCAGCAGCTTAAACAAACAGGGGACGCCCCAGCATTTT
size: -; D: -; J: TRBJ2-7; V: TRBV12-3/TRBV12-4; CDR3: CASTIHPYEQYF; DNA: TGTGCCAGCACCATACACCCCTACGAGCAGTACTTC
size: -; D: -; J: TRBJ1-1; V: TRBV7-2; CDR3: CASSLGRWDTEAFF; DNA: TGTGCCAGCAGCTTGGGGCGGTGGGACACTGAAGCTTTCTTT
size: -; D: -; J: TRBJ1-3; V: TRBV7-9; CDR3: CASSFVDDSGNTIYF; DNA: TGTGCCAGCAGCTTTGTCGATGACTCCGGAAACACCATATATTTT
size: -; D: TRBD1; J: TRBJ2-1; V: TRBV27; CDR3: CASSLYSRDRYNEQFF; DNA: TGTGCCAGCAGTTTATATTCCCGGGACAGATACAATGAGCAGTTCTTC
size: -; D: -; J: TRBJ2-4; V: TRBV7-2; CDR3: CASSLVSDQVAKNIQYF; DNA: TGTGCCAGCAGCTTAGTTTCCGACCAAGTAGCCAAAAACATTCAGTACTTC
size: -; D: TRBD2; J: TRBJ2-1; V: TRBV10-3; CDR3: CAISESGRAQFF; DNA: TGTGCCATCAGTGAGTCTGGGAGGGCGCAGTTCTTC
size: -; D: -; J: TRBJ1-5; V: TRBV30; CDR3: CAWSVLGGFNQPQHF; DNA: TGTGCCTGGAGTGTACTAGGGGGGTTCAATCAGCCCCAGCATTTT
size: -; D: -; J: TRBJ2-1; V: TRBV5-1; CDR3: CASRLGHNNEQFF; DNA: TGCGCCAGCAGATTAGGACACAACAATGAGCAGTTCTTC
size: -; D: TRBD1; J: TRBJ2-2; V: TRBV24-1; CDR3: CATSDFGVLGQGDTGELFF; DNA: TGTGCCACCAGTGATTTTGGGGTTTTGGGACAGGGAGACACCGGGGAGCTGTTTTTT